The 14 T cell receptor beta chains below were found in one sample sequenced in a study of T cell responses to AZD1222 COVID-19 vaccine. Clones were sequenced by immunoSEQ multiplex PCR, and TCRdb holds only the in-frame ones, with some missing. The sample lists more than 80,000 clones, nearly 90% occurring once. The sample here was peripheral blood, taken on day 0 of AZD1222 vaccination. The receptors derive from an adult in good health.

This clone was counted between two and nine times. The V gene is TRBV6-5, the J gene TRBJ1-1; TRBD1 matches 7 bases. CDR1 and CDR2 (germline): MNHEY, SVGAGI. CDR3 length equals 12 residues. Trimming removed 7 bases from V and 7 bases from J; junction bases left unmatched: 6. The CDR3 DNA reads as TGTGCCAGCACCAGGGGGTATTTTGAAGCTTTCTTT. It yields the protein CASTRGYFEAFF.

The V gene is TRBV6-6, the J gene TRBJ1-5, with 8 positions matching TRBD1. This CDR3 contains 14 residues. V lost 8 bases to trimming and J lost 5 bases; unmatched junction nucleotides: 8. From germline, CDR1 is MNHNY and CDR2 SVGAGI (reference sequence). The CDR3 region is CASDAQGADQPQHF. DNA of the CDR3: TGTGCCAGCGACGCTCAGGGGGCGGATCAGCCCCAGCATTTT.

The rearrangement joins TRBV7-9 to TRBJ1-4; TRBD1 matches 8 bases. The ends lost 5 bases at V and 8 bases at J; junction bases unmatched: 7. The CDR3 extends over 14 amino acids. Per the germline V gene, CDR1 is SEHNR and CDR2 is FQNEAQ (reference sequence). CDR3 amino acids: CASSQDRGNEKLFF. CDR3 nucleotide sequence: TGTGCCAGCAGCCAAGACAGGGGCAACGAAAAACTGTTTTTT.

In this sample, this clone turned up once. V gene TRBV14 combines with J gene TRBJ2-2; D is ambiguous. The V end was cut by 1 base, the J end by 7 bases, with 13 bases between. In germline, CDR1 is SGHDN, CDR2 FVKESK. This CDR3 has 15 amino acids. CDR3 in amino acids: CASSQVRAGSGELFF. CDR3 DNA: TGTGCCAGCAGCCAAGTCCGAGCAGGTAGCGGGGAGCTGTTTTTT.

The chain has TRBV9 and TRBJ2-3; the match to TRBD2 covers 10 bases. The CDR3 is made up of 15 amino acids. Germline assignment: CDR1 SGDLS and CDR2 YYNGEE. V gave up 1 base and J gave up 4 bases; unmatched junction bases: 3. The CDR3 DNA reads as TGTGCCAGCAGCGTAAGGACTAGCGGACCAGATACGCAGTATTTT. This encodes CASSVRTSGPDTQYF.

The chain recombines TRBV6-5 with TRBJ2-5; possibly TRBD1 for D (5 bases). The CDR3 is made up of 12 amino acids. Germline V CDR1 and CDR2: MNHEY, SVGAGI. Trimming removed 9 bases from V and 7 bases from J, with 15 bases in between. Here the CDR3 reads CASGIGAGTQYF. Here the CDR3 DNA reads TGTGCCAGTGGAATAGGGGCCGGGACCCAGTACTTC.

V and J are TRBV5-8 and TRBJ2-3; the D gene is possibly TRBD1 (5 bases). There are 13 residues in the CDR3. Germline V gene lookup returns CDR1 SGHTS and CDR2 YDEGEE. V was trimmed by 0 bases and J by 6 bases, leaving 8 bases between them. DNA for the CDR3: TGTGCCAGCAGCTTGGTGCAGGGCGATACGCAGTATTTT. The encoded protein is CASSLVQGDTQYF.

The chain couples TRBV10-3 to TRBJ1-5; 12 nucleotides agree with TRBD1. The J segment lost 6 bases and the V segment lost 2 bases, leaving 2 bases of the junction unmatched. Per the germline V gene, CDR1 is ENHRY and CDR2 is SYGVKD. The CDR3 has 15 residues. The CDR3 reads CAISEGTGGGQPQHF. CDR3 in DNA: TGTGCCATCAGTGAGGGGACAGGGGGCGGTCAGCCCCAGCATTTT.

The CDR3 region is CASSVVAGGDTGELFF. The CDR3 DNA is TGTGCCAGCAGCGTAGTTGCAGGGGGTGACACCGGGGAGCTGTTTTTT. V gene TRBV9 combines with J gene TRBJ2-2, with TRBD1 identical over 7 bases. Trimming took 0 bases from V and 3 from J; bases not matched to a gene: 5. CDR3 length: 16 amino acids. Germline assignment: CDR1 SGDLS and CDR2 YYNGEE.

The J gene is TRBJ1-5, the V gene TRBV28; D unclear. The CDR3 runs 12 residues. Trimming shortened V by 6 bases and J by 9 bases, and 12 bases separated the two germline ends. CDR1 is MDHEN and CDR2 is SYDVKM in the germline V gene. The chain's CDR3 is CASRHLEGPQHF. Written as DNA, the CDR3 is TGTGCCAGCAGACACCTAGAGGGGCCCCAGCATTTT.

The chain links TRBV11-2 to TRBJ2-7; 8 bases map to TRBD2. The CDR3 covers 15 residues. Germline V gene sequence: CDR1 SGHAT, CDR2 FQNNGV. V lost 3 bases, J lost 3 bases, and 7 bases stayed unmatched. The CDR3 DNA sequence: TGTGCCAGCAGCTTGGGGGTAGCGGGAAGCTACGAGCAGTACTTC. This translates into CASSLGVAGSYEQYF.

CDR3 in DNA: TGCGCCAGCAGCTTGGGGACAGGGATCCAGCCCCAGCATTTT. It encodes CASSLGTGIQPQHF. The V gene is TRBV5-1, the J gene TRBJ1-5; 8 nucleotides match TRBD1. CDR1 SGHRS and CDR2 YFSETQ come from the germline V gene. The CDR3 runs 14 residues. The V segment lost 0 bases and the J segment 7 bases; nucleotides outside the gene matches: 3.

In the case of this clone: Relative to the germline gene, one junction end is altered; a read error may explain this. This chain joins TRBV5-1 and TRBJ2-7; TRBD2 matches at 10 bases. Germline CDR1 SGHRS, CDR2 YFSETQ. The CDR3 loop spans 18 amino acids. This chain's CDR3 is CASSLALAGPLNSYEQYF. CDR3 nucleotide sequence: TGCGCCAGCAGTTTGGCACTAGCGGGGCCCCTAAACTCCTACGAGCAGTACTTC.

This chain links TRBV19 with TRBJ1-4; possible D gene TRBD1, 6 bases. This CDR3 is built from 12 residues. Germline V lookup: CDR1 LNHDA, CDR2 SQIVND (reference sequence). The germline V and J ends were trimmed by 4 bases and 12 bases, with 12 bases remaining between them. DNA of the CDR3: TGTGCCAGTAGTAACCAACAGGGACAACTGTTTTTT. Translating gives CASSNQQGQLFF.